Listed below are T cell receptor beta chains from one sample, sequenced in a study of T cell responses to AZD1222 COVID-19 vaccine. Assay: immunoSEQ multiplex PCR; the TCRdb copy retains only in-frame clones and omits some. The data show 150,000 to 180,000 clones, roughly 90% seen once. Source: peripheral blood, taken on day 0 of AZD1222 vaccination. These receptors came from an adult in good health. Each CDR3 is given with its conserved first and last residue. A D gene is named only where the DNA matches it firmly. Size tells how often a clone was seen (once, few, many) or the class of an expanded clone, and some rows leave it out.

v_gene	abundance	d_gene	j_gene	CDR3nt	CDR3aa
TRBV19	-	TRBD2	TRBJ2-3	TGTGCCAGTAGTATAAAGGGTTTGGCTAGCGGGAGCACAGATACGCAGTATTTT	CASSIKGLASGSTDTQYF
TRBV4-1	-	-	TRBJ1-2	TGCGCCAGCAGTCCCACCAATGGTTTAACTTATGGCTACACCTTC	CASSPTNGLTYGYTF
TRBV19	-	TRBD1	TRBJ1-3	TGTGCCAGTAGTATCCCGACAGGGGCGACTGGAAACACCATATATTTT	CASSIPTGATGNTIYF
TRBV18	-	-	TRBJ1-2	TGTGCCAGCTCACCAGGTGAGCGCCGGGGCTACACCTTC	CASSPGERRGYTF
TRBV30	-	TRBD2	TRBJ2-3	TGTGCCTGGAGTGTAAGGCGGGGGGGCGTTCGCAGCACAGATACGCAGTATTTT	CAWSVRRGGVRSTDTQYF
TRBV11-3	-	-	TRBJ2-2	TGTGCCAGCAGCGTGGATGGTGGGAACACCGGGGAGCTGTTTTTT	CASSVDGGNTGELFF
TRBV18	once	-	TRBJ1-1	TGTGCCAGCACCCCGGGAGTCACTGAAGCTTTCTTT	CASTPGVTEAFF
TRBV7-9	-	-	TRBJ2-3	TGTGCCAGCAGCTTAAGAGGCTCGCCTAGCACAGATACGCAGTATTTT	CASSLRGSPSTDTQYF
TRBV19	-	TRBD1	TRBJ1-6	TGTGCCAGTAGTATAGACTGGACAGGAACTTCACCCCTCCACTTT	CASSIDWTGTSPLHF
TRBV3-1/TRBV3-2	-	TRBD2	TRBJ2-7	TGTGCCAGCAGCCTCACTAGCGGGCCCAACGAGCAGTACTTC	CASSLTSGPNEQYF
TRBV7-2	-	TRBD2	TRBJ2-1	TGTGCCAGCCGGTTCAGTGGGGGGGTCAATGAGCAGTTCTTC	CASRFSGGVNEQFF
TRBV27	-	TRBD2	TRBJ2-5	TGTGCCAGCGGAGCCGGGGGGGCCCCGGAGACCCAGTACTTC	CASGAGGAPETQYF
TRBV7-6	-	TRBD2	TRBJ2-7	TGTGCCAGCAGCCCGCTAGGAGCGGGAGGGCCTGGGGAGCAGTACTTC	CASSPLGAGGPGEQYF
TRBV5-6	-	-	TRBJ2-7	TGTGCCAGCAGCTTGCAGGGCACGAGCTCCTACGAGCAGTACTTC	CASSLQGTSSYEQYF
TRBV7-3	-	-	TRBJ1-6	TGTGCCAGCAGCTTTCTAGGGAATTCACCCCTCCACTTT	CASSFLGNSPLHF
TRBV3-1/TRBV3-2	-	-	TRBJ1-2	TGTGCCAGCAGCCTCGGACAAGGTAGTGGCTACACCTTC	CASSLGQGSGYTF
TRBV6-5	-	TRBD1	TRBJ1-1	TGTGCCAGCAGTCCCTACGGACAGGGCGGCCGCGCTTTCTTT	CASSPYGQGGRAFF
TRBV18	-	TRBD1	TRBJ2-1	TGTGCCAGCTCACCATGGACAGGGGAACACAATGAGCAGTTCTTC	CASSPWTGEHNEQFF
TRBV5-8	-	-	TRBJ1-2	TGTGCCAGCAGCTTGACTCACACCGGCTACACCTTC	CASSLTHTGYTF
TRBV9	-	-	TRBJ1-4	TGTGCCAGCAGCGGTGGCCGAGGGGTGTTTTTT	CASSGGRGVFF
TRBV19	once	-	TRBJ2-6	TGTGCCAGTAGTATAGGGGGGGTACTGGCCAACGTCCTGACTTTC	CASSIGGVLANVLTF
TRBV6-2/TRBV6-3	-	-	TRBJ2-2	TGTGCCAGCAGTTACCCTTACGGGAGACCGAACACCGGGGAGCTGTTTTTT	CASSYPYGRPNTGELFF
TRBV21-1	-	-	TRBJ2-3	TGTGCCAGCAGCAAAGTTGGGGGACAGGGAACAGATACGCAGTATTTT	CASSKVGGQGTDTQYF
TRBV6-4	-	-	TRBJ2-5	TGTGCCAGCAGTAAAGGAGCCTACAAAGAGACCCAGTACTTC	CASSKGAYKETQYF
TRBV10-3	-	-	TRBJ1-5	TGTGCCATCAGTGAATTCCAGAATCAGCCCCAGCATTTT	CAISEFQNQPQHF
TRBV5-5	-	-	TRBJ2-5	TGTGCCAGCAGCTTACTACCTGAGACCCAGTACTTC	CASSLLPETQYF
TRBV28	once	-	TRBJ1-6	TGTGCCAGCCTCCGTGGGGTCGGTTCACCCCTCCACTTT	CASLRGVGSPLHF
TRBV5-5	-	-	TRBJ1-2	TGTGCCAGCAGCTTACGGGACACCGATTATGGCTACACCTTC	CASSLRDTDYGYTF
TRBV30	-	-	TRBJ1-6	TGTGCCTGGAGACAGGAGGATTCACCCCTCCACTTT	CAWRQEDSPLHF
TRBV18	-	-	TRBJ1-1	TGTGCCAGCTCAACAACAGGGTCCAGCACTGAAGCTTTCTTT	CASSTTGSSTEAFF
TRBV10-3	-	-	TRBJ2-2	TGTGCCATCAGTGAGTCACCGGGGATTGGGGAGCTGTTTTTT	CAISESPGIGELFF
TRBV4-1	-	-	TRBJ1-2	TGCGCCAGCAGCCACACGGATTCCTATGGCTACACCTTC	CASSHTDSYGYTF
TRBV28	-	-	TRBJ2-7	TGTGCCAGCAGTATATTTATGAGCTCCTACGAGCAGTACTTC	CASSIFMSSYEQYF
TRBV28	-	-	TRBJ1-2	TGTGCCAGTTTGGGAGGCGGGGGCCACACCTTC	CASLGGGGHTF
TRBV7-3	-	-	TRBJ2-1	TGTGCCAGCAGCCCAAGGTCCGGGAGCTCCTACAATGAGCAGTTCTTC	CASSPRSGSSYNEQFF
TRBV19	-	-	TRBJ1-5	TGTGCCAGTAGTATAGGGCGACAGGGCAATCAGCCCCAGCATTTT	CASSIGRQGNQPQHF
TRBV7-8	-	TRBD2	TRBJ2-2	TGTGCCAGCAGCTTCCGAGCGGGAGGGGGTTTGAACACCGGGGAGCTGTTTTTT	CASSFRAGGGLNTGELFF
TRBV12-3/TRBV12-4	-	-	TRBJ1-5	TGTGCCAGCAGTTTGGGAATTAATCAGCCCCAGCATTTT	CASSLGINQPQHF
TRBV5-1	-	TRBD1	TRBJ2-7	TGCGCCAGCAGCTTGGGGGGACAGCGACTCTACGAGCAGTACTTC	CASSLGGQRLYEQYF
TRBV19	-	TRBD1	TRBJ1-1	TGTGCCAGTAGTCTTCGGGACAGGGCAGACACTGAAGCTTTCTTT	CASSLRDRADTEAFF
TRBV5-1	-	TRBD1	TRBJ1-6	TGCGCCAGCAGCCGACAGGGAGGGGATTCACCCCTCCACTTT	CASSRQGGDSPLHF
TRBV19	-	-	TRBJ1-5	TGTGCCAGTGGGGACCCCGGGCAGCCCCAGCATTTT	CASGDPGQPQHF
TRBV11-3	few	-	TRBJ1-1	TGTGCCAGCAGTCCAGGGGTGAACACTGAAGCTTTCTTT	CASSPGVNTEAFF
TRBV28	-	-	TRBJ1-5	TGTGCCGGGGGGACGGCCGCGTGGCCCCAGCATTTT	CAGGTAAWPQHF
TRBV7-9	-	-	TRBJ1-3	TGTGCCAGCAGCTGGGACACTGGAAACACCATATATTTT	CASSWDTGNTIYF
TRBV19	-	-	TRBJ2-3	TGTGCCAGTAGTATTACCGGGGGCGGCCTCTCTAGCACAGATACGCAGTATTTT	CASSITGGGLSSTDTQYF
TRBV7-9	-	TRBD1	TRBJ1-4	TGTGCCAGCAGCCCGAGCGGACAGGTCCTAGGATATGAAAAACTGTTTTTT	CASSPSGQVLGYEKLFF
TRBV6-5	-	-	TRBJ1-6	TGTGCCAGCAGTACCCCGAACACCTATAATTCACCCCTCCACTTT	CASSTPNTYNSPLHF
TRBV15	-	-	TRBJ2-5	TGTGCCACCAGCAGAGGGTTTGTGGGGGGCGGGATACAAGAGACCCAGTACTTC	CATSRGFVGGGIQETQYF